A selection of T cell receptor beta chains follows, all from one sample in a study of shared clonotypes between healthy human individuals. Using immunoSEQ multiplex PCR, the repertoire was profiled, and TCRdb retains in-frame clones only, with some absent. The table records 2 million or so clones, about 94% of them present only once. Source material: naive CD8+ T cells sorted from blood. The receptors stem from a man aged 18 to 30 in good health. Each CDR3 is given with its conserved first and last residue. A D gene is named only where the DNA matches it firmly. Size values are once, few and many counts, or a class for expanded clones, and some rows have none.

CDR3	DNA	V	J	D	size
CAIRPGTAEREFF	TGTGCCATCAGACCCGGGACAGCAGAAAGGGAGTTCTTC	TRBV10-3	TRBJ2-1	TRBD1	.
CASSLRSGATYEQYF	TGTGCCAGCAGCTTGCGTAGCGGGGCTACCTACGAGCAGTACTTC	TRBV11-2	TRBJ2-7	TRBD2	.
CASSFRGGVDTIYF	TGTGCCAGCAGCTTTCGAGGGGGCGTCGACACCATATATTTT	TRBV5-6	TRBJ1-3	TRBD1	once
CASSGWVSSYNEQFF	TGTGCCAGCAGTGGTTGGGTAAGCTCCTACAATGAGCAGTTCTTC	TRBV5-5	TRBJ2-1	.	.
CASSSEGVGNEQFF	TGTGCCAGCAGCTCCGAGGGGGTTGGGAATGAGCAGTTCTTC	TRBV5-6	TRBJ2-1	.	.
CASTPGQGIGEAFF	TGTGCCAGCACCCCGGGACAGGGGATCGGTGAAGCTTTCTTT	TRBV27	TRBJ1-1	TRBD1	.
CASSYGELYSYEQYF	TGTGCCAGCAGTTACGGAGAACTATACTCCTACGAGCAGTACTTC	TRBV6-6	TRBJ2-7	.	.
CASSPNTGQEFYGYTF	TGCGCCAGCAGCCCCAATACGGGGCAGGAGTTCTATGGCTACACCTTC	TRBV4-3	TRBJ1-2	.	.
CASSYDDHEQFF	TGTGCCAGCAGTTACGACGACCATGAGCAGTTCTTC	TRBV6-5	TRBJ2-1	.	.
CASSLGGMNTEAFF	TGTGCCAGCAGCTTAGGGGGAATGAACACTGAAGCTTTCTTT	TRBV7-2	TRBJ1-1	.	few
CASSPRTEANSPLHF	TGTGCCAGCAGTCCTCGGACAGAAGCTAATTCACCCCTCCACTTT	TRBV27	TRBJ1-6	.	.
CASSSSTDSGNTIYF	TGTGCCAGCAGCTCCTCGACAGATTCTGGAAACACCATATATTTT	TRBV7-9	TRBJ1-3	.	.
CASSLSMYNEKLFF	TGCGCCAGCAGCTTGTCCATGTATAATGAAAAACTGTTTTTT	TRBV5-1	TRBJ1-4	.	.
CASSLVGQGYEQYF	TGTGCCAGCAGCTTGGTCGGACAGGGCTACGAGCAGTACTTC	TRBV5-4	TRBJ2-7	TRBD1	.
CASSQVWGSYEQYF	TGTGCCAGCAGCCAAGTATGGGGATCCTACGAGCAGTACTTC	TRBV14	TRBJ2-7	.	.
CASSSTDSGNTIYF	TGTGCCAGCAGCTCGACAGACTCTGGAAACACCATATATTTT	TRBV7-2	TRBJ1-3	.	.
CASSRGLAGAYEQYF	TGTGCCAGCAGCCGGGGACTAGCGGGAGCCTACGAGCAGTACTTC	TRBV5-6	TRBJ2-7	TRBD2	.
CASSLRGGLGSPLHF	TGTGCCAGCAGTCTGCGGGGGGGACTCGGTTCACCCCTCCACTTT	TRBV28	TRBJ1-6	.	.
CASSLGPGAYGYTF	TGTGCCAGCAGCTTAGGGCCAGGGGCCTATGGCTACACCTTC	TRBV7-9	TRBJ1-2	.	.
CASSFAGEAFF	TGTGCCAGCAGCTTCGCGGGAGAAGCTTTCTTT	TRBV5-6	TRBJ1-1	.	.
CASSQGLEAFF	TGTGCCAGCAGCCAGGGTTTGGAAGCTTTCTTT	TRBV7-6	TRBJ1-1	.	.
CASSYWGTGEETQYF	TGTGCCAGCAGTTATTGGGGGACAGGGGAAGAGACCCAGTACTTC	TRBV6-5	TRBJ2-5	TRBD1	.
CASSSPLVRFNTEAFF	TGTGCCAGCAGTTCCCCTTTGGTCAGGTTCAACACTGAAGCTTTCTTT	TRBV28	TRBJ1-1	.	.
CASSEGGNTEAFF	TGTGCCAGCAGTGAAGGAGGGAACACTGAAGCTTTCTTT	TRBV2	TRBJ1-1	.	few
CASSLGQGVNEQFF	TGTGCCAGCAGTTTAGGGCAGGGAGTCAATGAGCAGTTCTTC	TRBV27	TRBJ2-1	.	.
CASSEWLNTEAFF	TGTGCCAGCAGTGAATGGCTGAACACTGAAGCTTTCTTT	TRBV6-1	TRBJ1-1	.	.
CASSVVGGYQETQYF	TGTGCCAGCTCCGTGGTCGGGGGGTACCAAGAGACCCAGTACTTC	TRBV5-6	TRBJ2-5	TRBD2	.
CASSSSGEETQYF	TGTGCCAGCAGCTCTAGCGGCGAAGAGACCCAGTACTTC	TRBV13	TRBJ2-5	TRBD2	.
CASSSGEDTEAFF	TGTGCTAGCAGCTCCGGGGAGGACACTGAAGCTTTCTTT	TRBV7-7	TRBJ1-1	.	.
CASRWGPSSGENTIYF	TGCGCCAGCAGATGGGGACCGTCGTCCGGTGAAAACACCATATATTTT	TRBV5-1	TRBJ1-3	.	.
CASSPLLNQPQHF	TGTGCCAGTAGTCCCCTCCTCAATCAGCCCCAGCATTTT	TRBV19	TRBJ1-5	.	once
CASRTGEGTEAFF	TGTGCCAGCAGGACAGGGGAGGGAACTGAAGCTTTCTTT	TRBV2	TRBJ1-1	TRBD1	.
CASSYVEQGGDYGYTF	TGTGCCAGCAGTTACGTCGAACAGGGAGGTGACTATGGCTACACCTTC	TRBV6-5	TRBJ1-2	.	.
CASSPWTSAYNEQFF	TGTGCCAGCAGCCCTTGGACTAGCGCCTACAATGAGCAGTTCTTC	TRBV9	TRBJ2-1	TRBD2	.
CATSRTGGSETQYF	TGTGCCACCAGCAGGACAGGGGGCAGTGAGACCCAGTACTTC	TRBV15	TRBJ2-5	TRBD1	.
CASSTTGGMNTEAFF	TGTGCCAGCAGCACGACAGGGGGTATGAACACTGAAGCTTTCTTT	TRBV7-9	TRBJ1-1	TRBD1	.
CASSDPREATFYNEQFF	TGTGCCAGCAGTGATCCCAGGGAGGCCACCTTTTACAATGAGCAGTTCTTC	TRBV6-1	TRBJ2-1	.	.
CASSPGDRDNSPLHF	TGCGCCAGCAGCCCAGGGGACAGGGATAATTCACCCCTCCACTTT	TRBV5-1	TRBJ1-6	TRBD1	.
CASSWGDRSYEQYF	TGCGCCAGCAGCTGGGGGGACCGTTCCTACGAGCAGTACTTC	TRBV5-1	TRBJ2-7	.	.
CASSLEGPGEWSYEQYF	TGTGCCAGCAGTTTAGAGGGGCCTGGCGAGTGGTCCTACGAGCAGTACTTC	TRBV27	TRBJ2-7	.	.
CASSFPSAGGDYEQYF	TGTGCCAGCAGTTTCCCCTCCGCGGGGGGCGACTACGAGCAGTACTTC	TRBV28	TRBJ2-7	TRBD2	.
CASSMDVESVSYEQYF	TGTGCCAGTAGTATGGACGTTGAGTCAGTTAGTTACGAGCAGTACTTC	TRBV19	TRBJ2-7	.	.
CASSGLAVQETQYF	TGTGCCAGCAGCGGACTAGCCGTACAAGAGACCCAGTACTTC	TRBV11-2	TRBJ2-5	TRBD2	.
CASSQDPSGKLFF	TGTGCCAGCAGCCAAGACCCAAGTGGGAAACTGTTTTTT	TRBV14	TRBJ1-4	.	.
CASSLEGASYGYTF	TGTGCCAGCAGCTTGGAGGGGGCAAGCTATGGCTACACCTTC	TRBV5-4	TRBJ1-2	TRBD1	.
CASSDHDRGNTGELFF	TGTGCCAGCAGTGATCACGACAGGGGGAACACCGGGGAGCTGTTTTTT	TRBV11-2	TRBJ2-2	TRBD1	.
CASSYQGFGYEQYF	TGTGCCAGCAGTTACCAGGGTTTCGGCTACGAGCAGTACTTC	TRBV6-5	TRBJ2-7	.	.